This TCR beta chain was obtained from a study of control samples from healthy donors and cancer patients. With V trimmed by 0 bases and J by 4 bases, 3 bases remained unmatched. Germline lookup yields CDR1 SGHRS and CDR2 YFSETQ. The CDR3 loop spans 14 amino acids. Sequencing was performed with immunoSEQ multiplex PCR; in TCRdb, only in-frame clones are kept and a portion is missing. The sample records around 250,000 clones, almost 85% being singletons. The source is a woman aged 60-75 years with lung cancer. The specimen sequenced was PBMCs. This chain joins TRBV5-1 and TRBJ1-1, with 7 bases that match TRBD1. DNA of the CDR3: TGCGCCAGCAGCTTGGACAGGGGTATCACTGAAGCTTTCTTT. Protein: CASSLDRGITEAFF.